Each of the 20 T cell receptor beta chains below was sequenced from the same sample in a study of blood T cell repertoires in COVID-19. Repertoires were generated with immunoSEQ multiplex PCR, while TCRdb's copy carries only in-frame clones and drops some. This sample yields fewer than 300,000 clones, of which 65% to 90% are seen a single time; more than 4.5% belongs to the top ten. Sequencing used peripheral blood. The origin of the receptors is a man in his forties or fifties with active or convalescent COVID-19.

The chain combines TRBV10-3 with TRBJ2-1, with a weak D call TRBD1 (6 bases). V dropped 6 bases and J dropped 2 bases, with 17 bases sitting between them. Germline CDR1 and CDR2: ENHRY and SYGVKD. This CDR3 is 16 amino acids long. CDR3 nucleotides: TGTGCCATCAGCTTCGATATACAGGGCACCTACAATGAGCAGTTCTTC. Protein sequence: CAISFDIQGTYNEQFF.

CDR3 coding DNA: TGCGCCAGCACCCCACCCAGGGGAGTTTCTGAAGCTTTCTTT. This codes for CASTPPRGVSEAFF. The chain joins TRBV4-1 to TRBJ1-1; D perhaps matches TRBD1 (6 bases). The V gene's germline CDR1 is MGHRA and CDR2 YSYEKL. The CDR3 covers 14 residues. The V end lost 7 bases, the J end lost 6 bases, and 18 bases lay between the germline ends.

The V call is TRBV7-2, the J call TRBJ1-4, with 9 bases that match TRBD1. The length of the CDR3 is 17 residues. Unmatched junction bases numbered 7, after V lost 1 base and J lost 4 bases. Germline loops: CDR1 SGHTA, CDR2 FQGNSA. The CDR3: CASSLVGQGPFNEKLFF. CDR3 sequence (DNA): TGTGCCAGCAGCTTAGTGGGACAGGGCCCATTTAATGAAAAACTGTTTTTT. The full variable domain, in which reference TRBV7-2 and TRBJ1-4 provide the parts outside the CDR3, is GAGVSQSPSNKVTEKGKDVELRCDPISGHTALYWYRQSLGQGLEFLIYFQGNSAPDKSGLPSDRFSAERTGGSVSTLTIQRTQQEDSAVYLCASSLVGQGPFNEKLFFGSGTQLSVL.

This rearrangement joins TRBV2 to TRBJ1-3, with TRBD1 matching over 9 bases. With V trimmed by 8 bases and J by 4 bases, 3 bases remained unmatched. This CDR3 has 13 residues. Germline loops: CDR1 SNHLY, CDR2 FYNNEI. The CDR3 bases are TGTGCCAGCGGGACAGGGTACGGAAACACCATATATTTT. Encoded protein: CASGTGYGNTIYF.

The chain recombines TRBV5-1 with TRBJ2-7; D gene unclear. CDR3 size: 16 residues. Trimming stripped 0 bases from V and 0 bases from J, with 13 bases between. CDR1 and CDR2 (germline): SGHRS, YFSETQ. The CDR3 DNA follows: TGCGCCAGCAGCTTGGGCTTAGGAGCCGGCTCCTACGAGCAGTACTTC. This sequence encodes CASSLGLGAGSYEQYF.

The chain links TRBV5-6 to TRBJ2-3, with D maybe TRBD1 (6 bases). CDR3 length: 16 amino acids. The germline V gene has CDR1 SGHDT and CDR2 YYEEEE. V gave up 1 base and J gave up 3 bases, with 15 bases separating them. The CDR3 region is CASSLRLIQGTDTQYF. The CDR3 DNA reads TGTGCCAGCAGCTTGCGTTTGATTCAGGGGACAGATACGCAGTATTTT.

The chain couples TRBV5-1 to TRBJ2-3, with D possibly matching TRBD1 (6 bases). V shed 3 bases and J shed 3 bases, with 11 bases lying between them. The germline CDR1 and CDR2 sequences are SGHRS and YFSETQ. The CDR3 spans 14 residues. CDR3 DNA sequence: TGCGCCAGCAGCTCCACAGGGAGAACAGATACGCAGTATTTT. It encodes CASSSTGRTDTQYF.

V is TRBV27 and J is TRBJ2-6; 8 bases are shared with TRBD1. Germline V gene data show CDR1 as MNHEY and CDR2 as SMNVEV (reference sequence). The CDR3 sequence is 16 residues long. With 5 bases clipped from V and 2 bases from J, the junction kept 5 bases outside the gene matches. CDR3: CASSPWTGTGANVLTF. The CDR3 DNA reads TGTGCCAGCAGTCCTTGGACAGGGACTGGGGCCAACGTCCTGACTTTC.

This chain connects TRBV5-4 to TRBJ2-2, with TRBD1 identical over 10 bases. Germline V gene data show CDR1 as SGHNT and CDR2 as YYREEE (reference sequence). J gave up 5 bases and V 0 bases, and 4 bases lay outside the gene matches. The CDR3 loop spans 16 amino acids. CDR3 amino acids: CASSLGQGANTGELFF. The CDR3 nucleotides are TGTGCCAGCAGCTTGGGACAGGGGGCCAATACCGGGGAGCTGTTTTTT.

The CDR3 is CASSQRQGPSGAFF. The CDR3 nucleotides are TGTGCCAGCAGCCAACGACAGGGACCAAGCGGAGCTTTCTTT. The chain links TRBV14 to TRBJ1-1; 7 nucleotides agree with TRBD1. The V segment lost 2 bases and the J segment 10 bases; nucleotides outside the gene matches: 10. CDR3 length equals 14 residues. Germline CDR1 SGHDN, CDR2 FVKESK.

The chain employs TRBV20-1 and TRBJ1-1; D unresolved. Germline CDR1 reads DFQATT; CDR2 reads SNEGSKA (reference sequence). V was clipped by 3 bases and J by 1 base, with 21 bases between them. The CDR3 has 17 residues. CDR3 residues: CSASLLTPGYTNTEAFF. DNA of the CDR3: TGCAGTGCTAGTCTTCTCACGCCCGGGTATACGAACACTGAAGCTTTCTTT.

This rearrangement joins TRBV25-1 to TRBJ2-7; no definite D call. The germline V gene has CDR1 MGHDK and CDR2 SYGVNS. V was pared by 5 bases and J by 0 bases, with 8 bases between. The CDR3 consists of 13 residues. The CDR3 bases are TGTGCCAGCAGTTCCTTGAGCTCCTACGAGCAGTACTTC. As protein: CASSSLSSYEQYF.

The genes are TRBV2 and TRBJ2-7; D is ambiguous. The CDR3 contains 12 residues. V was trimmed by 9 bases and J by 6 bases, leaving 15 bases between them. Germline values: CDR1 SNHLY, CDR2 FYNNEI. CDR3 protein: CAREKLGGEQYF. CDR3 bases: TGTGCCAGGGAGAAATTAGGCGGCGAGCAGTACTTC.

The rearrangement joins TRBV12-5 to TRBJ2-7, with 12 bases identical to TRBD2. The germline V gene encodes CDR1 LGHNT and CDR2 FRNRAP. This CDR3 is 15 amino acids long. V lost 6 bases and J lost 0; bases outside the gene matches: 3. This CDR3 reads CASGSSGRVSYEQYF. CDR3 sequence (DNA): TGTGCTAGTGGCTCTAGCGGGAGGGTCTCCTACGAGCAGTACTTC.

For the CDR3, the DNA is TGTGCCACCAGCAGAGATCGTCGGAACTATGGCTACACCTTC. Its translation is CATSRDRRNYGYTF. The chain has TRBV15 and TRBJ1-2; D not resolved. The ends were cut back, 0 bases at V and 2 bases at J, with 7 bases in the middle. This CDR3 is 14 amino acids long. CDR1 and CDR2 (germline): LNHNV, YYDKDF (reference sequence).

A single count supports this clone. The rearrangement links TRBV12-3 or TRBV12-4 to TRBJ2-1, with unresolved D. V lost 3 bases and J 8 bases, leaving 5 bases between the germline ends. The length of the CDR3 is 11 residues. CDR3 sequence: CASSFYDEQFF. CDR3 DNA sequence: TGTGCCAGCAGTTTTTATGATGAGCAGTTCTTC.

V and J are TRBV6-2 or TRBV6-3 and TRBJ1-2, with D possibly being TRBD1 (5 bases). The CDR3 extends over 15 amino acids. CDR1 is MNHEY, CDR2 SVGEGT, per germline. V shed 4 bases and J shed 4 bases, with 16 bases lying between them. Here the CDR3 DNA reads TGTGCCAGCAGTTCCCACGGGGGGAGTGGCTATGGCTACACCTTC. As protein: CASSSHGGSGYGYTF.

This clone was seen only a few times. This chain connects TRBV2 to TRBJ1-2; the match to TRBD1 covers 9 bases. Trimming cost V 10 bases and J 7 bases; bases outside gene matches: 16. CDR3 length: 15 residues. The germline CDR1 and CDR2 sequences are SNHLY and FYNNEI. CDR3 nucleotide sequence: TGTGCCACCGACCCGGGACAGGGACGGCAATCTGGCTACACCTTC. Translated: CATDPGQGRQSGYTF.

This clone showed up just once. This chain connects TRBV2 to TRBJ2-3, with 7 bases lining up with TRBD2. J gave up 0 bases and V 4 bases, and 7 bases lay outside the gene matches. CDR3 size: 16 residues. Germline V gene sequence: CDR1 SNHLY, CDR2 FYNNEI. Here the CDR3 DNA reads TGTGCCAGCAGTGCCCGACTAGCTTCTAGCACAGATACGCAGTATTTT. Translating it yields CASSARLASSTDTQYF. The full variable domain, in which reference TRBV2 and TRBJ2-3 provide the parts outside the CDR3, is EPEVTQTPSHQVTQMGQEVILRCVPISNHLYFYWYRQILGQKVEFLVSFYNNEISEKSEIFDDQFSVERPDGSNFTLKIRSTKLEDSAMYFCASSARLASSTDTQYFGPGTRLTVL.

This clone occurred once. The chain joins TRBV5-1 to TRBJ2-1, with TRBD1 as a possible D gene (6 bases). The V end lost 5 bases, the J end lost 5 bases, and 11 bases lay between the germline ends. CDR3 length: 13 residues. CDR1 is SGHRS, CDR2 YFSETQ, per germline. CDR3 residues: CASRTTGDNEQFF. The CDR3 DNA reads TGCGCCAGCAGAACGACAGGCGACAATGAGCAGTTCTTC.